This section outlines one T cell receptor (beta chain) sequence together with its context. Which antigen it targets is not known. Base quality data are lacking; no much larger clone is found one base away. TCRbeta CDR3 regions were amplified from genomic DNA by means of the immunoSEQ Assay, a bias-controlled multiplex PCR. As for the original processing: Nucleated cell counts per sample were estimated from amplification of reference gene primers within the assay. To quantify the absolute abundance of each unique TCRbeta CDR3 rearrangement, sequence reads were collapsed and filtered. Productive Simpson clonality was computed per sample as the square root of Simpson's diversity index over productive rearrangements. The table comes from immuneACCESS by way of TCRdb, which keeps in-frame sequences with V and J called. Part of the clones is missing from these tables; in studies checked, under half for an unresolved V gene and the rest for unknown reasons. The V and J calls and clone size come from that table; D and trimming were worked out from the DNA. The table for this sample lists about 260,000 clones; over 75% of them were counted only once. 8.6% of the sample rests with the top ten.

This sample is part of a study of blood T cell repertoires in COVID-19 (dated by TCRdb to the early 2020s). About the full investigation: Samples covering the acute and convalescent phases of COVID-19 were provided by collaborators in the United States, Italy and Spain. The material from the prospective study consisted of cDNA or gDNA derived from T cells, B-cell-depleted T cells, or PBMCs. The sample metadata nearly always contained a de-identified subject ID, COVID-19 status, age in years and sex. Subjects who had been exposed to COVID-19, were actively infected with it, or had recovered from it provided the deeply sampled blood TCRbeta repertoires that made up the dataset. The repertoires were released in a freely available public database intended as a resource for research on the immune response to SARS-CoV-2. The samples were drawn from the first 160 participants of the ongoing ImmuneRACE study and from some 1,300 subjects provided by 6 global collaborators. HLA class I and class II types, where available, came from metadata supplied by the sample provider rather than from assay-based typing. Results and caveats for the whole study, not just this receptor: The quantity of clinical and demographic metadata differed by source and by participant and was supplied without curation.

Collaborating institutions collected whole blood in K2EDTA tubes following their own protocols. For TCRbeta analysis, collaborators shipped samples in one of three forms: frozen whole blood, isolated PBMCs, or DNA extracted from either of those sample types. The receptor was isolated from a human donor in a cohort sampled during active COVID-19. The specimen was peripheral blood.

The CDR3 here reads CASSTEARFSGNTIYF. The nucleotide sequence is TGTGCCAGCTCTACCGAAGCGAGGTTCTCTGGAAACACCATATATTTT. The rearranged chain carries TRBV18 and TRBJ1-3; the D gene assignment is ambiguous. The germline V gene supplies CDR1 KGHSH and CDR2 LQKENI. Including cysteine and phenylalanine, the CDR3 has 16 amino acids. This entry keeps only the CDR3 DNA: 48 bases, framed from base 1. V drops 6 bases and J drops 0 bases, leaving 15 bases in between.